Shown below are 18 T cell receptor beta chains from a single sample sequenced in a study of T cell repertoires in cytomegalovirus infection. The antigens of these receptors remain unknown. TCRdb analysed the reads with MiXCR anew, one entry per CDR3 protein. The table lists around 310,000 distinct CDR3 sequences, roughly 29% of them singletons. The sample here was cultured PBMCs, taken from culture after CMV antigen stimulation. The receptors stem from a human donor in good health (CMV status not recorded). Some clones in this sample may be carry-over from other donors' samples.

This clonotype appeared many times. The rearrangement joins TRBV12-3 or TRBV12-4 to TRBJ1-2, with D tentatively TRBD1 (6 bases). The CDR3 totals 14 residues. The V and J ends lost 3 bases and 8 bases respectively, with 16 bases between them. The CDR3 reads CASSLVSGGRGYTF. The CDR3 DNA reads as TGTGCCAGCAGTTTGGTATCCGGGGGCAGGGGCTACACCTTC.

The rearrangement uses TRBV20-1 and TRBJ2-1; possibly TRBD1 or TRBD2 for D (5 bases each). The CDR3 length is 15 residues. Trimming took 6 bases from V and 0 from J, leaving 15 bases between them. Germline V gene lookup returns CDR1 DFQATT and CDR2 SNEGSKA (reference sequence). The CDR3 DNA reads TGCAGTGCCCCGTCCGGGGCCAGCTCCTACAATGAGCAGTTCTTC. Its translation is CSAPSGASSYNEQFF.

This clonotype was detected a few times. The chain couples TRBV7-2 to TRBJ2-7, with D perhaps being TRBD1 or TRBD2 (6 bases each). Germline V lookup: CDR1 SGHTA, CDR2 FQGNSA. Between the trimmed V and J ends, which lost 3 bases and 2 bases, there was a span of 11 bases. CDR3 size: 14 residues. CDR3 DNA: TGTGCCAGCAGCTTGGGGGGCGGGACCTACGAGCAGTACTTC. This sequence encodes CASSLGGGTYEQYF.

The V and J genes are TRBV10-3 and TRBJ1-2, with 7 bases matching TRBD1. V gave up 5 bases and J gave up 2 bases; unmatched junction bases: 5. Germline V gene sequence: CDR1 ENHRY, CDR2 SYGVKD. The CDR3 totals 14 residues. CDR3 coding DNA: TGTGCCATCAGTCCACAGGGGCGAAACTATGGCTACACCTTC. This sequence encodes CAISPQGRNYGYTF.

The chain is built from TRBV29-1 and TRBJ2-3; D may be TRBD2 (6 bases). Germline CDR1 is SQVTM and CDR2 is ANQGSEA. The CDR3 runs to 15 residues. Deletions cut 6 bases from V and 5 bases from J, with 21 bases between. Written as DNA, the CDR3 is TGCAGCGTGCCCACGACTAGTTCCATTGAAGATACGCAGTATTTT. As protein: CSVPTTSSIEDTQYF.

This clonotype was recorded at least ten times. The rearrangement uses TRBV18 and TRBJ2-3, with D possibly being TRBD2 (6 bases). V was shortened by 1 base and J by 3 bases, with 11 bases between the two germline ends. CDR3 length: 15 amino acids. Per germline, CDR1 KGHSH and CDR2 LQKENI. The CDR3 reads CASSPRPGETDTQYF. CDR3 nucleotide sequence: TGTGCCAGCTCACCACGGCCGGGAGAAACAGATACGCAGTATTTT. Using reference TRBV18 and TRBJ2-3 for the parts outside the CDR3, the full variable domain is NAGVMQNPRHLVRRRGQEARLRCSPMKGHSHVYWYRQLPEEGLKFMVYLQKENIIDESGMPKERFSAEFPKEGPSILRIQQVVRGDSAAYFCASSPRPGETDTQYFGPGTRLTVL.

This clonotype was observed a handful of times. The rearrangement links TRBV12-3 or TRBV12-4 to TRBJ1-5; D may be TRBD1 (6 bases). V was cut by 5 bases and J by 2 bases, with 13 bases left in between. This CDR3 has 15 amino acids. The CDR3 sequence is CASSLQGSGNQPQHF. The CDR3 DNA reads as TGTGCCAGCAGTCTACAGGGAAGTGGCAATCAGCCCCAGCATTTT.

This clonotype occurred a few times. The chain employs TRBV4-1 and TRBJ1-2; unclear D gene. Germline CDR1 MGHRA, CDR2 YSYEKL. The CDR3 length is 15 residues. V was cut by 0 bases and J by 4 bases, with 12 bases left in between. CDR3 in DNA: TGCGCCAGCAGCCAAGAGCTTAGGCAGCTCTATGGCTACACCTTC. Amino acid sequence: CASSQELRQLYGYTF.

This clonotype was seen a few times. The rearrangement joins TRBV6-1 to TRBJ2-7; D call uncertain. Per germline, CDR1 MNHNS and CDR2 SASEGT. This CDR3 is built from 14 residues. The V gene lost 4 bases and the J gene lost 4 bases, with 14 bases spanning the gap. In nucleotides, the CDR3 is TGTGCCAGCAGTGTAACCGGTGAGTCGTACGAGCAGTACTTC. As protein: CASSVTGESYEQYF.

This clonotype appeared a few times. In DNA, the CDR3 is TGTGCCAGCAGTGAAGTGGGACAGGGGGTCGGGGAGACCCAGTACTTC. It is translated as CASSEVGQGVGETQYF. The rearrangement joins TRBV6-1 to TRBJ2-5; 11 nucleotides line up with TRBD1. V lost 1 base and J lost 5; bases outside the gene matches: 6. CDR3 length: 16 residues. CDR1 and CDR2 from the germline V gene are MNHNS and SASEGT.

This clonotype has a handful of counts. This chain connects TRBV7-2 to TRBJ1-6, with TRBD1 as a possible D gene (5 bases). The germline V gene has CDR1 SGHTA and CDR2 FQGNSA. V shed 8 bases and J shed 7 bases, with 9 bases lying between them. The CDR3 totals 12 residues. CDR3 coding DNA: TGTGCCAGCCAGGGTAGAAATTCACCCCTCCACTTT. Its translation: CASQGRNSPLHF.

This clonotype was seen a handful of times. This chain links TRBV7-3 with TRBJ2-5; 9 bases line up with TRBD1. Trimming took 5 bases from V and 5 from J; bases not matched to a gene: 9. The CDR3 is made up of 15 amino acids. The germline V gene encodes CDR1 SGHTA and CDR2 FQGTGA. CDR3 sequence reads: CASSPTGGTGETQYF. CDR3 nucleotide sequence: TGTGCCAGCAGCCCAACAGGGGGCACGGGGGAGACCCAGTACTTC.

The gene calls are TRBV7-6 and TRBJ1-1, with D perhaps TRBD1 (6 bases). CDR1 SGHVS and CDR2 FNYEAQ come from the germline V gene. The CDR3 loop spans 13 amino acids. V was cut by 8 bases and J by 6 bases, with 16 bases left in between. The CDR3 region is CASGRGFPPEAFF. In nucleotides, the CDR3 is TGTGCCAGCGGAAGGGGGTTTCCACCTGAAGCTTTCTTT.

This chain links TRBV5-1 with TRBJ2-1; 9 bases map to TRBD1. The germline V gene has CDR1 SGHRS and CDR2 YFSETQ. The CDR3 spans 15 residues. Losses at the gene ends were 4 bases for V and 4 bases for J; bases not matched to a gene: 6. The CDR3 reads CASSQGQGGYNEQFF. In DNA form, the CDR3 reads TGCGCCAGCAGCCAGGGACAGGGTGGATACAATGAGCAGTTCTTC.

As regards this clonotype: Likely a read error: the CDR3 ends without its conserved phenylalanine or tryptophan. V gene TRBV29-1 combines with J gene TRBJ2-7; TRBD1 agrees at 7 bases. Germline assignment: CDR1 SQVTM and CDR2 ANQGSEA. There are 12 residues in the CDR3. V gave up 4 bases and J gave up 2 bases; unmatched junction bases: 2. CDR3 sequence reads: CSVGDSPYEQYY. CDR3 DNA: TGCAGCGTTGGGGACAGCCCCTACGAGCAGTACTAC.

In this sample, this clonotype turned up many times. CDR3 region: CASSLAGKYYEQFF. CDR3 nucleotides: TGTGCCAGCAGCTTGGCAGGGAAGTACTATGAGCAGTTCTTC. The chain combines TRBV7-2 with TRBJ2-1; TRBD1 might be the D (5 bases). There are 14 residues in the CDR3. Per the germline V gene, CDR1 is SGHTA and CDR2 is FQGNSA. Trimming removed 3 bases from V and 8 bases from J, with 14 bases in between.

The chain combines TRBV4-2 with TRBJ1-3, with D maybe TRBD1 (5 bases). Looked up from germline, CDR1 is LGHNA and CDR2 is YNFKEQ. The ends were cut back, 0 bases at V and 2 bases at J, with 11 bases in the middle. The CDR3 sequence is 16 residues long. The CDR3 nucleotides read TGTGCCAGCAGCCAAGAGAAGGGGAGAGCTGGAAACACCATATATTTT. The encoded protein is CASSQEKGRAGNTIYF.

This clonotype was detected only a few times. The chain has TRBV28 and TRBJ2-1; D is possibly TRBD2 (5 bases). The CDR3 is 17 residues long. Germline CDR1 is MDHEN and CDR2 is SYDVKM. V lost 6 bases and J lost 0, with 18 bases in between. The CDR3 loop reads CASRYTRVGSSYNEQFF. The CDR3 region has the DNA TGTGCCAGCAGATACACTAGAGTGGGGAGCTCCTACAATGAGCAGTTCTTC.